This T cell receptor beta chain was retrieved from a study of CD8 T cells in Susac syndrome. Study context: Susac syndrome patients were untreated, on corticosteroids with some adding intravenous immunoglobulin, or on intravenous immunoglobulin only.

Roughly 0.45 to 1 ug RNA was reverse transcribed with random hexamers. From the immunoSEQ multiplex PCR reads, TCRdb called clonotypes with MiXCR, one entry per CDR3 protein. This table has 77,000 or so distinct CDR3 sequences, 93% appearing once. The CDR3 is 17 residues long. The V end was cut by 6 bases, the J end by 0 bases, with 18 bases between. In germline, CDR1 is MDHEN, CDR2 SYDVKM. Sequencing of TCR beta was undertaken in CD8+ and CD4+ T cells derived from blood. CD8+ and CD4+ T cells were negatively isolated; TEMRA cells were FACS-enriched. Points from the study as a whole: The CD4+ T cell repertoires in Susac syndrome were not clonally expanded.

Points on this clonotype: Antigen: not known.

The sample was CD4+ T cells from PBMCs. This TCR derives from a human donor with Susac syndrome. The chain uses TRBV28 and TRBJ2-1; either TRBD1 or TRBD2 may fit D (5 bases each). The CDR3 reads CASSAPDGGSSYNEQFF. DNA of the CDR3: TGTGCCAGCAGCGCCCCAGATGGGGGAAGCTCCTACAATGAGCAGTTCTTC.